This T cell receptor (beta chain) was recovered during a study of blood T cell repertoires in COVID-19. There are 14 residues in the CDR3. V gave up 7 bases and J gave up 2 bases; unmatched junction bases: 7. CDR1 and CDR2 from the germline V gene are MDHEN and SYDVKM. Methods used by the authors: Estimated nucleated cell counts came from reference gene primer amplification. The data were produced by immunoSEQ multiplex PCR, yet TCRdb's version contains in-frame clones alone and is incomplete. That table gives V, J and clone size, and the DNA gave D and trimming. The sample has about 300,000 clones; approximately 89% are singletons.

The sequenced material came from peripheral blood. J is TRBJ2-5 and V is TRBV28; 7 bases map to TRBD2. The receptor's source is a young woman with COVID-19, enrolled during active disease. The CDR3 region is CASIKGTTQETQYF. The CDR3 region has the DNA TGTGCCAGCATCAAGGGGACTACGCAAGAGACCCAGTACTTC.